This TCR beta chain was obtained from a study of PD-L1 blockade in urothelial cancer. Across the study: At 3 weeks after treatment start (second dose) and again at 6 weeks, blood was analyzed. Study conclusions and caveats: Tumor-linked clones in blood grew more by 3 weeks in durable-benefit patients.

Each PCR contained spiked-in synthetic TCR analog templates. Measured with immunoSEQ multiplex PCR; TCRdb has only the in-frame clones, and not every one. This table has about 110,000 clones, 70% to 85% appearing once. The sample holds one count of this clone. Its antigen is not identified. The J segment lost 7 bases and the V segment lost 4 bases, leaving 13 bases of the junction unmatched. Germline CDR1 reads MNHNS; CDR2 reads SASEGT. The CDR3 totals 15 residues. All patients carried locally advanced or metastatic urothelial carcinoma. Sequencing was performed on PBMCs, taken around atezolizumab (anti-PD-L1) treatment. The TCR originated in a man in his fifties with urothelial cancer. This chain joins TRBV6-1 and TRBJ2-7, with 7 bases fitting TRBD1. The CDR3 bases are TGTGCCAGCAGTGCTCCACAGGGGACGTCGATTGAGCAGTACTTC. Encoded protein: CASSAPQGTSIEQYF.